This section outlines one T cell receptor beta chain sequence together with its context. Participants were placed into cohorts based on the clinical history they reported. The study counted Cohort 3 donors as recovered given two negative PCRs, clearance, or symptom resolution. Assay used: immunoSEQ multiplex PCR; TCRdb lists only in-frame clones, some missing. The data contain some 340,000 clones, roughly four fifths of them singletons. This specimen belongs to a study of blood T cell repertoires in COVID-19. On the study more broadly: Donors in the United States, Italy and Spain gave samples during acute or convalescent COVID-19. Sources were T cells, B-cell-depleted T cells, or PBMCs; the material itself was cDNA or gDNA.

CDR1 and CDR2 (germline): LNHDA, SQIVND (reference sequence). V lost 9 bases and J lost 1, with 16 bases in between. The CDR3 extends over 15 amino acids. Sequences were obtained from PBMCs or T cells enriched from blood (not recorded which). The clonotype comes from a woman in her fifties or sixties who had recovered from COVID-19. V is TRBV19 and J is TRBJ1-5; D may be TRBD1 (6 bases). The CDR3 region has the DNA TGTGCCAGCTCCGAGGGGGGAGGGAGCAATCAGCCCCAGCATTTT. It encodes CASSEGGGSNQPQHF. Using reference TRBV19 and TRBJ1-5 for the parts outside the CDR3, the full variable domain is DGGITQSPKYLFRKEGQNVTLSCEQNLNHDAMYWYRQDPGQGLRLIYYSQIVNDFQKGDIAEGYSVSREKKESFPLTVTSAQKNPTAFYLCASSEGGGSNQPQHFGDGTRLSIL.